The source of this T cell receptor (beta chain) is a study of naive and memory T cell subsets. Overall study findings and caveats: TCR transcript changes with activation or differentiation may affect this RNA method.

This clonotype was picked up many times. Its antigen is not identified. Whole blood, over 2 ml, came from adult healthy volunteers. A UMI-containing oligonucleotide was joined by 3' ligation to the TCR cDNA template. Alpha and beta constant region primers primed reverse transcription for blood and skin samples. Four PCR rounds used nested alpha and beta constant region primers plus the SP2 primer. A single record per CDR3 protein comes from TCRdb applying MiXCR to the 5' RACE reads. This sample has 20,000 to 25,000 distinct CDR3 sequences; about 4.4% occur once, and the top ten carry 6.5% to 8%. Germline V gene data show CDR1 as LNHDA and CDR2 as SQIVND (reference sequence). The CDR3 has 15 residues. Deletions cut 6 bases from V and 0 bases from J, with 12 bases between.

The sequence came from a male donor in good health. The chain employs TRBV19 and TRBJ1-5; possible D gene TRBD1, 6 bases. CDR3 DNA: TGTGCCAGTAGCCCGGGGGCAGGTAGCAATCAGCCCCAGCATTTT. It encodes CASSPGAGSNQPQHF.